This TCR beta chain was identified in a study of T cells in Graves' hyperthyroidism and ophthalmopathy. About the study: Peripheral blood was acquired at first diagnosis, ahead of any therapy whatsoever. The study, taken as a whole, reports: Ophthalmopathy stood apart from stable hyperthyroidism in a 13 V-J model.

Notes on this clonotype: Antigen: not known.

Amplified regions were TCR beta CDR3 sequences from RNA transcripts. The TCR CDR3 first-round RT-PCR relied on the HTBI primer set. TCRdb used MiXCR to reprocess the multiplex PCR reads, holding one entry per CDR3 protein. The sample lists 490,000 or so distinct CDR3 sequences; roughly 22% were seen once. Germline-derived CDR1 and CDR2 are LNHDA and SQIVND (reference sequence). CDR3 length: 15 residues. Unmatched junction bases numbered 3, after V lost 3 bases and J lost 6 bases. Ophthalmopathy patients had moderate-to-severe active disease, CAS ≥3, NOSPECS ≥4, and disease duration under 3 months. The sequenced sample was blood. This chain uses TRBV19 with TRBJ1-5; 12 nucleotides agree with TRBD1. The receptor was derived from a woman aged 70-85 years with Graves' ophthalmopathy. The CDR3, as DNA: TGTGCCAGTAGTATCGGGACAGGGGGCGGTCAGCCCCAGCATTTT. Protein: CASSIGTGGGQPQHF.